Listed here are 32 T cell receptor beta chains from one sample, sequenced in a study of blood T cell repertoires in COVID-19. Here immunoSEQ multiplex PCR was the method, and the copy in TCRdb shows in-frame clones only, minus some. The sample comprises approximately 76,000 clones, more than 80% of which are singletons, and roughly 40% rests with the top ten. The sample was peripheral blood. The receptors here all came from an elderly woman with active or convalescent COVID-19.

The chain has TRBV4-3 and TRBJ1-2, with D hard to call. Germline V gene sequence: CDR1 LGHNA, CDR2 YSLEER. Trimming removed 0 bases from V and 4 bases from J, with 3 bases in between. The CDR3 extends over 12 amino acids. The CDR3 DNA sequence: TGCGCCAGCAGCCAAGACTCCTATGGCTACACCTTC. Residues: CASSQDSYGYTF.

CDR3 DNA: TGTGCCAGCAGTTACCCCGGACTAGCTCCTAAGACCCAGTACTTC. Translated, it gives CASSYPGLAPKTQYF. The rearrangement joins TRBV6-2 or TRBV6-3 to TRBJ2-5; 8 bases match TRBD2. Germline CDR1 is MNHEY and CDR2 is SVGEGT. V gave up 2 bases and J gave up 6 bases; unmatched junction bases: 8. CDR3 length equals 15 residues.

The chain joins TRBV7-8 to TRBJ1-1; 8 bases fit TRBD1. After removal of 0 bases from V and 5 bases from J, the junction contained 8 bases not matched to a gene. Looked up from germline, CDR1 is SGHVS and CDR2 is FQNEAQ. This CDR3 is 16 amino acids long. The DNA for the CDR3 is TGTGCCAGCAGCTTAGCGAGGCAGGGGGCGCGGACTGAAGCTTTCTTT. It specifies CASSLARQGARTEAFF.

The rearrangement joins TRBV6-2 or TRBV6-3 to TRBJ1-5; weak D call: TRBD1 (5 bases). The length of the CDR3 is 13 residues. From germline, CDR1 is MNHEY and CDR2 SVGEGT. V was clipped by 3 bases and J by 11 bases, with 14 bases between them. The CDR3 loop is CASSYQGLVAQHF. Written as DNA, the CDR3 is TGTGCCAGCAGTTATCAGGGATTGGTGGCCCAGCATTTT.

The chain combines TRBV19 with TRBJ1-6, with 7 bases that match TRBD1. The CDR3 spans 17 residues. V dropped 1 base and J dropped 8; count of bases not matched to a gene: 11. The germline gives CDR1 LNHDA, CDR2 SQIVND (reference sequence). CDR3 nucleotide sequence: TGTGCCAGTAGTATAGTATGGAGGGGGCAAATAGATTCACCCCTCCACTTT. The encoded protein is CASSIVWRGQIDSPLHF.

The CDR3: CASSLIGSQGTGELFF. CDR3 nucleotide sequence: TGTGCCAGCAGCTTAATCGGTTCCCAGGGAACCGGGGAGCTGTTTTTT. V and J are TRBV7-3 and TRBJ2-2; D may be TRBD1 (5 bases). CDR3 length: 16 amino acids. Looked up from germline, CDR1 is SGHTA and CDR2 is FQGTGA. Between the trimmed V and J ends, which lost 1 base and 5 bases, there was a span of 14 bases.

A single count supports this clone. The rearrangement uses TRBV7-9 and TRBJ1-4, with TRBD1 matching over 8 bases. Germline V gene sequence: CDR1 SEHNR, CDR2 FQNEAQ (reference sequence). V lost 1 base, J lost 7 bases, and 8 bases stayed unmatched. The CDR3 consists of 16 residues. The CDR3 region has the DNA TGTGCCAGCAGCTTAGGATGGACAGGGCCAGGTGAAAAACTGTTTTTT. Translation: CASSLGWTGPGEKLFF.

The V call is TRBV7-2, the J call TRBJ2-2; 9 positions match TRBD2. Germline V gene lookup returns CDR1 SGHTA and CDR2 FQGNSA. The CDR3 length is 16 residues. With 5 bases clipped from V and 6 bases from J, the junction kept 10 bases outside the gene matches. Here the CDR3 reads CASSPNAAGGPGELFF. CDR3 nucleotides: TGTGCCAGCAGCCCCAACGCAGCGGGGGGCCCCGGGGAGCTGTTTTTT.

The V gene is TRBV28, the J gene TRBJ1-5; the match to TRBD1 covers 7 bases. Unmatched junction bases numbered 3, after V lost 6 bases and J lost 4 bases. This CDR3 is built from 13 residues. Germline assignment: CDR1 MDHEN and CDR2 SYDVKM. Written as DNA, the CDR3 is TGTGCCAGCAGGTCAGGGGGGAATCAGCCCCAGCATTTT. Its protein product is CASRSGGNQPQHF.

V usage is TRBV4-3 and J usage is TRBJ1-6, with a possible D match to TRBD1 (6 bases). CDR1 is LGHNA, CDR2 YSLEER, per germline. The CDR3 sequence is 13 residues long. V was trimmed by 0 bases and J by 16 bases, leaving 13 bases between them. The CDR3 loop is CASSQEYREILHF. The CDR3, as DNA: TGCGCCAGCAGCCAAGAATACAGGGAGATACTCCACTTT.

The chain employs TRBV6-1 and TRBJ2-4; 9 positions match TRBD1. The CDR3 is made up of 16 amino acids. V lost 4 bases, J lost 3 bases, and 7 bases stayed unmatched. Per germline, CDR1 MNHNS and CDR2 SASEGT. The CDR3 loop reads CASSATTGGVKNIQYF. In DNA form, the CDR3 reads TGTGCCAGCAGTGCGACGACAGGGGGGGTCAAAAACATTCAGTACTTC.

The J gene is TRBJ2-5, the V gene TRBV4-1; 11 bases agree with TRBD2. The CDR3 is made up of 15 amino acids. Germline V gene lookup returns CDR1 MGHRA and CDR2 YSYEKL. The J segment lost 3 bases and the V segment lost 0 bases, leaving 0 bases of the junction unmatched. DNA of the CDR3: TGCGCCAGCAGCCAAGAGGGACTAGCGGAAGAGACCCAGTACTTC. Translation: CASSQEGLAEETQYF.

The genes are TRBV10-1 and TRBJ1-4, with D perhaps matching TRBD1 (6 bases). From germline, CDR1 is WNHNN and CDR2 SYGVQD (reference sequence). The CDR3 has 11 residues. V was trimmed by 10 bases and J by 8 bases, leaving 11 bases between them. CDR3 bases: TGCGCCATCCAGGGGAACGAAAAACTGTTTTTT. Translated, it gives CAIQGNEKLFF.

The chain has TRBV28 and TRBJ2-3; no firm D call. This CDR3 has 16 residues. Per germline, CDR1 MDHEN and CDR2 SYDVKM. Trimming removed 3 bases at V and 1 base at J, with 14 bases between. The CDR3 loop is CASSFLVYGGTDTQYF. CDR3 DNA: TGTGCCAGCAGTTTCTTGGTTTACGGAGGCACAGATACGCAGTATTTT.

CDR3 nucleotide sequence: TGTGCCAGTAGTATAGCGGGATTGATCTATGGCTACACCTTC. Translated: CASSIAGLIYGYTF. This chain joins TRBV19 and TRBJ1-2; no definite D call. Trimming left V 1 base short and J 4 bases short, with 10 bases between. The CDR3 totals 14 residues. CDR1 and CDR2 from the germline V gene are LNHDA and SQIVND (reference sequence). Supplemented by reference TRBV19 and TRBJ1-2, the full variable domain reads DGGITQSPKYLFRKEGQNVTLSCEQNLNHDAMYWYRQDPGQGLRLIYYSQIVNDFQKGDIAEGYSVSREKKESFPLTVTSAQKNPTAFYLCASSIAGLIYGYTFGSGTRLTVV.

The CDR3 DNA reads as TGCGCCAGCAGCCAAGACAGGGCCAAAAACATTCAGTACTTC. Protein: CASSQDRAKNIQYF. The chain couples TRBV4-3 to TRBJ2-4; D gene ambiguous. Germline CDR1 is LGHNA and CDR2 is YSLEER. CDR3 size: 14 residues. The germline V and J ends were trimmed by 0 bases and 1 base, with 4 bases remaining between them.

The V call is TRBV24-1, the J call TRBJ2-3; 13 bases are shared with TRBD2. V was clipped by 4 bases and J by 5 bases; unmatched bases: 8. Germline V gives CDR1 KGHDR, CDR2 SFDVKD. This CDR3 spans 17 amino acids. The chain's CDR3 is CATSDRTSGGAKDTQYF. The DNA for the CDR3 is TGTGCCACCAGTGACCGTACTAGCGGGGGGGCGAAAGATACGCAGTATTTT.

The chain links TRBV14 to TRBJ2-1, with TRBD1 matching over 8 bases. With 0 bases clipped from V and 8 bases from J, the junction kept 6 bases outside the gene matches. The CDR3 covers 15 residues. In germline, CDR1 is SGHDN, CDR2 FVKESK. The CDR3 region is CASSQDRDRFYEQFF. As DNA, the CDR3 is TGTGCCAGCAGCCAAGATCGGGACAGGTTCTATGAGCAGTTCTTC.

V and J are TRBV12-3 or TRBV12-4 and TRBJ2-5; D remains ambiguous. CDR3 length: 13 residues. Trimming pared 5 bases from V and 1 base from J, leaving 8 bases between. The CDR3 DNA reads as TGTGCCAGCAGTGTGCAGGTCCAAGAGACCCAGTACTTC. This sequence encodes CASSVQVQETQYF.

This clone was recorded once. Here the CDR3 reads CASSPGHFSGNTIYF. DNA for the CDR3: TGTGCCAGCAGCCCGGGACACTTCTCTGGAAACACCATATATTTT. The gene calls are TRBV7-9 and TRBJ1-3, with a possible D match to TRBD1 (6 bases). Trimming cost V 5 bases and J 0 bases, with 11 bases left between them. From germline, CDR1 is SEHNR and CDR2 FQNEAQ (reference sequence). The CDR3 is 15 amino acids.

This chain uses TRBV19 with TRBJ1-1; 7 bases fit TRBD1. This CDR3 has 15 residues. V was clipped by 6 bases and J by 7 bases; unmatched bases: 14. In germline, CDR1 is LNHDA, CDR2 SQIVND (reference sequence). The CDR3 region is CASRNRGQKTVEAFF. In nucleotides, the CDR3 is TGTGCCAGTAGGAACAGGGGCCAAAAAACGGTTGAAGCTTTCTTT.

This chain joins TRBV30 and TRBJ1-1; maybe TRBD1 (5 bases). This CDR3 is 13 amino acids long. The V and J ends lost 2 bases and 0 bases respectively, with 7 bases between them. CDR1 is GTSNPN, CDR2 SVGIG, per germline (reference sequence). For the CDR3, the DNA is TGTGCCTGGAGTTGGGGCCTGAACACTGAAGCTTTCTTT. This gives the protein CAWSWGLNTEAFF.

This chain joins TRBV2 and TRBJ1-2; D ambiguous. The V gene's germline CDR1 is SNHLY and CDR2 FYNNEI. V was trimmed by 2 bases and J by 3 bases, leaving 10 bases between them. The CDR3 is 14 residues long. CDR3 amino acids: CASSERQAHYGYTF. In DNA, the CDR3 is TGTGCCAGCAGTGAACGCCAGGCCCACTATGGCTACACCTTC.

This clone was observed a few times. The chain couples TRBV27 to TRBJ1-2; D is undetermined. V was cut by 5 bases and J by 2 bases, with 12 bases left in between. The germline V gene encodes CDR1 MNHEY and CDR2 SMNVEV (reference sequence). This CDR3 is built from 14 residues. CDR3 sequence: CASSPSVLNYGYTF. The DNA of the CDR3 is TGTGCCAGCAGTCCCTCGGTCCTGAACTATGGCTACACCTTC.

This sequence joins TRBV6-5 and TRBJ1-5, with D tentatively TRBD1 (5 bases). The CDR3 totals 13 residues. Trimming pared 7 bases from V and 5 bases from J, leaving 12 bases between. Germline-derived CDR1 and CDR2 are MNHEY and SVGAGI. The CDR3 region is CASTPGRDQPQHF. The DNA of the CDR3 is TGTGCCAGCACCCCAGGGAGGGATCAGCCCCAGCATTTT.

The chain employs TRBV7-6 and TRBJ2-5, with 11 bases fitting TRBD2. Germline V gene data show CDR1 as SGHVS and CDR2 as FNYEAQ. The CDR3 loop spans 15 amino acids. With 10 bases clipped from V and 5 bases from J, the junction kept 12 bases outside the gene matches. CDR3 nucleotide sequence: TGTGCCAAAGAGGAGATAGCGGGGGGGCTGGAGACCCAGTACTTC. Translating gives CAKEEIAGGLETQYF. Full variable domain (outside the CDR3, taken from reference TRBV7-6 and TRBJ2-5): GAGVSQSPRYKVTKRGQDVALRCDPISGHVSLYWYRQALGQGPEFLTYFNYEAQQDKSGLPNDRFSAERPEGSISTLTIQRTEQRDSAMYRCAKEEIAGGLETQYFGPGTRLLVL.

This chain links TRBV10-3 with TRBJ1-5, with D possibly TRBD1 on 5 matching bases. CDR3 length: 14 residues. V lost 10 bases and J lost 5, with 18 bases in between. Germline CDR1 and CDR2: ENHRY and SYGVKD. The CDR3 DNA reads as TGTGCCACGCAATTGGGGGGGGTTGATCAGCCCCAGCATTTT. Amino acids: CATQLGGVDQPQHF.

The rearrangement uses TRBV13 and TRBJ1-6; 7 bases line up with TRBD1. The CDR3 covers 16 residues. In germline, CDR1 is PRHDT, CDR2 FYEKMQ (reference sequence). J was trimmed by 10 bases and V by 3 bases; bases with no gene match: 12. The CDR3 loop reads CASSFGSGQHQSPLHF. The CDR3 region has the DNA TGTGCCAGCAGCTTTGGGTCGGGACAGCATCAATCACCCCTCCACTTT.

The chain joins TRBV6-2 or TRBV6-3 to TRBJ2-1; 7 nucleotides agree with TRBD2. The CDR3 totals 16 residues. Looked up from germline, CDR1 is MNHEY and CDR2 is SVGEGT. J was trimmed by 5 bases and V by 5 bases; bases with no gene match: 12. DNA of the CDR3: TGTGCCAGCAGTCGCAGCACCGGGACTAAAAACAATGAGCAGTTCTTC. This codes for CASSRSTGTKNNEQFF.

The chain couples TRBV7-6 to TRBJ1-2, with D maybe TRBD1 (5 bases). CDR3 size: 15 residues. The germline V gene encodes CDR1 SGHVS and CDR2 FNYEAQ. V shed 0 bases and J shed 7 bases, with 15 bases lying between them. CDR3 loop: CASSLASTGASGYTF. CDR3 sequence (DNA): TGTGCCAGCAGCTTAGCGTCAACAGGTGCGAGTGGCTACACCTTC.

As DNA, the CDR3 is TGCGCCAGCGCCCTAGCGGGGGGGGATACGCAGTATTTT. Its translation is CASALAGGDTQYF. This chain joins TRBV10-1 and TRBJ2-3; 12 nucleotides agree with TRBD2. The trim removed 8 bases at V and 6 bases at J, leaving 3 bases unmatched. The CDR3 spans 13 residues. Germline CDR1 and CDR2: WNHNN and SYGVQD (reference sequence).

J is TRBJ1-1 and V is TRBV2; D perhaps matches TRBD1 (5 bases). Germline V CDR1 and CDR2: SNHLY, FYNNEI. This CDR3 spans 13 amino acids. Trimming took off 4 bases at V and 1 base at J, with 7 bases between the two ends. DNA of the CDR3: TGTGCCAGCAGTGTACAGGCGAACACTGAAGCTTTCTTT. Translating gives CASSVQANTEAFF.